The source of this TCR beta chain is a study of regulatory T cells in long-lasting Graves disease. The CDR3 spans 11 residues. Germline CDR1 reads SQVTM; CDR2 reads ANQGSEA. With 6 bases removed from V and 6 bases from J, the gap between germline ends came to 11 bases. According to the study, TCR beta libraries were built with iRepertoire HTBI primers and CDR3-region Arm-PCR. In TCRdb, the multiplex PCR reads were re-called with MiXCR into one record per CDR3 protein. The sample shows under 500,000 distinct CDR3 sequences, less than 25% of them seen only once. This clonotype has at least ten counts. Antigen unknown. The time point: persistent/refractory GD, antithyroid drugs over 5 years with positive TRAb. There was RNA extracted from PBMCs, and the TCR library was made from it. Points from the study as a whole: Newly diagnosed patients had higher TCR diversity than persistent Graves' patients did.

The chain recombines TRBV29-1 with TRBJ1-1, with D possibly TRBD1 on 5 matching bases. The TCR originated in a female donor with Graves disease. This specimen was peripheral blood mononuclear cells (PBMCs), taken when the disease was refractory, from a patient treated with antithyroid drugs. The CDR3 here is CSVEGLPEAFF. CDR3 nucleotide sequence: TGCAGCGTGGAGGGGCTTCCTGAAGCTTTCTTT.